This T cell receptor (beta chain) was identified in a study of technical replicates of blood from several donors. Libraries were prepared by immunoSEQ multiplex PCR; TCRdb keeps only in-frame clonotypes and omits some of them. The data contain about 80,000 clones, around 90% of them singletons. V was clipped by 0 bases and J by 1 base; unmatched bases: 6. There are 16 residues in the CDR3. Looked up from germline, CDR1 is SGHKS and CDR2 is YYEKEE (reference sequence). The sequence came from a human donor in good health. The V and J genes are TRBV5-5 and TRBJ2-7, with 8 bases matching TRBD1. The sequenced sample was T cells isolated from PBMCs. The CDR3 nucleotides read TGTGCCAGCAGCTTGGCCTTGGGACAGGCATCCTACGAGCAGTACTTC. Its protein product is CASSLALGQASYEQYF.